This T cell receptor (beta chain) was profiled in a study of post-analysis software for immune sequencing data (dated by TCRdb to the mid-2010s). The study in broad terms: Relapsing-remitting, secondary progressive and progressive-relapsing multiple sclerosis were recorded as disease courses, and subtype annotation was lacking for some patients. Patient repertoires were compared against roughly 11 previously published healthy control repertoires from donors aged 6 to 25 years. A subset of samples was prepared in parallel using single-end sample barcoding, then pooled and co-amplified after Illumina adapter ligation. Results the study describes overall, beyond this receptor: Patients showed significantly higher frequencies than controls for five TRBV segments, among them TRBV5-6, TRBV5-1 and TRBV20-1. Direct clustering with F measure revealed strong co-clustering of samples prepared in the same batch, which led to a batch-effect correction. The multiple sclerosis patient group was slightly younger than the control group. Significantly lower normalized Chao1 diversity was found in multiple sclerosis patients than in controls, suggesting substantial peripheral T-cell clonal expansion.

Library prep was done by PCR. Sequencing was carried out with an Illumina HiSeq 2500. To reduce PCR and sequencing biases, unique molecular identifiers were built into the TCR beta cDNA libraries. Roughly 500,000 cDNA molecules were obtained per 1 to 10 million input T cells, so each molecule approximated one T cell. The same protocol used for the earlier healthy control dataset was applied to prepare and sequence the patient libraries. Within a given batch, samples were prepared together, multiplexed and sequenced on the same HiSeq lane. Per the source publication's procedure: Raw barcoded reads were processed with MIGEC, discarding single-read molecular identifier groups before consensus assembly and CDR3 extraction. VDJtools was used for post-analysis of the clonotype tables, with diversity normalized by down-sampling every dataset to the smallest sample size. In repertoire overlap clustering, CDR3 amino acid sequences, but not nucleotide sequences, were matched to correct batch-related cross-sample contamination. TCRdb trimmed public reads at Q25 via fastp, called clones via MiXCR and kept in-frame beta chains. Duplicate CDR3 protein sequences are folded into a single record with the most common DNA and genes. The V and J calls and clone size come from TCRdb's table, not from the authors' own analysis. The sample table lists about 770,000 distinct CDR3 sequences, more than 45% of them with a count of one. Roughly 4.9% of the sample goes to the ten largest clones.

This clonotype was counted only a few times. The clone's antigen remains unknown. No clone much larger than this one lies a single base away; base qualities are absent. V is cut by 3 bases and J by 4 bases, and the space between the germline ends is 13 bases. Reading the germline V gene gives CDR1 SGDLS and CDR2 YYNGEE. The CDR3 covers 14 residues, taking in both the cysteine and the phenylalanine. Only the CDR3 DNA stays, 42 bases, in frame from base 1. To demonstrate the VDJtools post-analysis software, TCR beta repertoires were profiled from the peripheral blood of about 13 young patients with multiple sclerosis. Multiple sclerosis patients were children and adolescents aged about 6 to 17 years.

The V and J segments used are TRBV9 and TRBJ1-2, with TRBD1 perhaps the D gene, on 6 matching bases. The receptor's source is a girl aged 10-17 years with multiple sclerosis. Specimen: blood. The CDR3 reads as follows: CASSGGQLGYGYTF. Here is the DNA: TGTGCCAGCAGCGGCGGACAGTTGGGCTATGGCTACACCTTC.